This T cell receptor (beta chain) was retrieved from a study of blood T cell repertoires in COVID-19. Study in general: The United States, Italy and Spain were the sources of the acute and convalescent COVID-19 samples.

V was cut by 4 bases and J by 8 bases, with 15 bases left in between. The CDR3 is 13 amino acids. The germline V gene has CDR1 SGDLS and CDR2 YYNGEE. Sequencing was performed with immunoSEQ multiplex PCR; in TCRdb, only in-frame clones are kept and a portion is missing. The table lists some 46,000 clones, roughly 73% of them singletons. V gene TRBV9 combines with J gene TRBJ1-2, with D maybe TRBD1 (6 bases). The specimen was peripheral blood. The receptor was isolated from a man older than 75 with acute or convalescent COVID-19. The CDR3 loop is CASSPHSGVGYTF. The CDR3 coding sequence is TGTGCCAGCAGCCCTCACTCAGGGGTAGGCTACACCTTC. Full variable domain (remainder filled in from reference TRBV9 and TRBJ1-2): DSGVTQTPKHLITATGQRVTLRCSPRSGDLSVYWYQQSLDQGLQFLIQYYNGEERAKGNILERFSAQQFPDLHSELNLSSLELGDSALYFCASSPHSGVGYTFGSGTRLTVV.